This T cell receptor (beta chain) was sequenced during a study of cytomegalovirus exposure and HLA in healthy donors. Study as a whole: Early released data comprised around 80 million unique TCRs from HLA-typed donors.

The J segment lost 7 bases and the V segment lost 7 bases, leaving 7 bases of the junction unmatched. Looked up from germline, CDR1 is MNHNY and CDR2 is SVGAGI (reference sequence). The CDR3 sequence is 13 residues long. About this clone itself: No antigen is known for it.

In the PCR, 60 Vbeta and 13 Jbeta primers were used. Libraries were prepared by immunoSEQ multiplex PCR; TCRdb keeps only in-frame clonotypes and omits some of them. The sample includes approximately 110,000 clones, 70% to 75% of them seen just once. Findings of the study overall: Immune exposure information available was restricted to CMV serostatus. By HLA locus, TCR association rates varied in a later analysis, with DRB1 showing the most and HLA-C the fewest. Cytomegalovirus association was listed for around 180 TCR beta chains.

The chain couples TRBV6-6 to TRBJ2-1; 7 bases fit TRBD1. This TCR derives from a woman aged 40 to 50 in good health and CMV-seronegative. Sequences were obtained from PBMCs. The CDR3 reads CASKGGAGNEQFF. CDR3 coding DNA: TGTGCCAGCAAAGGGGGCGCTGGAAATGAGCAGTTCTTC.